The rows below give T cell receptor beta chains drawn from one sample of a study of T cell responses to AZD1222 COVID-19 vaccine. Only in-frame clones appear in the TCRdb table, and some are missing; sequencing was by immunoSEQ multiplex PCR. The data contain approximately 150,000 clones, around 87% of them singletons. The sample here was peripheral blood, taken on day 0 of AZD1222 vaccination. These receptors all come from an adult in good health. The CDR3 runs from the conserved cysteine through the conserved F or W. Each record gives: V gene, D gene, CDR3 length, J gene, clone size, CDR3 protein, CDR3 DNA. D genes are given only for firm matches. Clone size is given for some rows only: seen once, a few or many times, or a class if the clone is expanded.

V gene: TRBV30; D gene: .; CDR3 length: 14; J gene: TRBJ2-5; clone size: .; CDR3 protein: CAWRGIGARETQYF; CDR3 DNA: TGTGCCTGGAGAGGTATAGGGGCACGAGAGACCCAGTACTTC
V gene: TRBV5-1; D gene: .; CDR3 length: 16; J gene: TRBJ1-6; clone size: .; CDR3 protein: CASSREGRVANSPLHF; CDR3 DNA: TGCGCCAGCAGCAGAGAGGGGAGGGTAGCAAATTCACCCCTCCACTTT
V gene: TRBV25-1; D gene: .; CDR3 length: 13; J gene: TRBJ2-2; clone size: .; CDR3 protein: CASKFRNTGELFF; CDR3 DNA: TGTGCCAGCAAGTTTAGGAACACCGGGGAGCTGTTTTTT
V gene: TRBV24-1; D gene: TRBD2; CDR3 length: 19; J gene: TRBJ2-3; clone size: .; CDR3 protein: CATSDPLAGGPTSTDTQYF; CDR3 DNA: TGTGCCACCAGTGATCCTCTAGCGGGAGGACCAACTAGCACAGATACGCAGTATTTT
V gene: TRBV7-6; D gene: .; CDR3 length: 14; J gene: TRBJ1-1; clone size: .; CDR3 protein: CASSPPTLNTEAFF; CDR3 DNA: TGTGCCAGCAGCCCACCCACATTGAACACTGAAGCTTTCTTT
V gene: TRBV7-2; D gene: .; CDR3 length: 13; J gene: TRBJ2-2; clone size: .; CDR3 protein: CASSSLDRSELFF; CDR3 DNA: TGTGCCAGCAGCTCCCTAGACAGGTCGGAGCTGTTTTTT
V gene: TRBV19; D gene: .; CDR3 length: 13; J gene: TRBJ2-3; clone size: .; CDR3 protein: CASSILVTDTQYF; CDR3 DNA: TGTGCCAGTAGTATACTAGTAACAGATACGCAGTATTTT
V gene: TRBV7-8; D gene: .; CDR3 length: 16; J gene: TRBJ2-2; clone size: .; CDR3 protein: CASSLVRHSPRGELFF; CDR3 DNA: TGTGCCAGCAGCTTAGTTCGTCATTCTCCCCGCGGGGAGCTGTTTTTT
V gene: TRBV7-8; D gene: TRBD1; CDR3 length: 16; J gene: TRBJ1-5; clone size: .; CDR3 protein: CASSFKGGGGNQPQHF; CDR3 DNA: TGTGCCAGCAGCTTCAAGGGAGGGGGCGGCAATCAGCCCCAGCATTTT
V gene: TRBV21-1; D gene: .; CDR3 length: 14; J gene: TRBJ2-7; clone size: .; CDR3 protein: CASSPPGGLGEQYF; CDR3 DNA: TGTGCCAGCAGTCCCCCGGGAGGGCTGGGCGAGCAGTACTTC
V gene: TRBV20-1; D gene: TRBD2; CDR3 length: 14; J gene: TRBJ2-1; clone size: .; CDR3 protein: CSASSGGAYNEQFF; CDR3 DNA: TGCAGTGCTAGTAGCGGGGGGGCTTACAATGAGCAGTTCTTC
V gene: TRBV7-3; D gene: TRBD2; CDR3 length: 17; J gene: TRBJ2-2; clone size: .; CDR3 protein: CASSLTRQGGDTGELFF; CDR3 DNA: TGTGCCAGCAGCTTAACACGGCAGGGAGGGGACACCGGGGAGCTGTTTTTT
V gene: TRBV11-2; D gene: .; CDR3 length: 14; J gene: TRBJ2-3; clone size: once; CDR3 protein: CASSLGFAADTQYF; CDR3 DNA: TGTGCCAGCAGCTTAGGGTTTGCGGCAGATACGCAGTATTTT
V gene: TRBV5-1; D gene: .; CDR3 length: 12; J gene: TRBJ2-7; clone size: .; CDR3 protein: CASSPGADGQYF; CDR3 DNA: TGCGCCAGCAGCCCGGGTGCCGATGGGCAGTACTTC
V gene: TRBV10-2; D gene: TRBD1; CDR3 length: 13; J gene: TRBJ1-1; clone size: .; CDR3 protein: CASIAGGLTEAFF; CDR3 DNA: TGCGCCAGCATCGCAGGGGGCCTTACTGAAGCTTTCTTT
V gene: TRBV29-1; D gene: .; CDR3 length: 12; J gene: TRBJ1-2; clone size: .; CDR3 protein: CSVESGSYGYTF; CDR3 DNA: TGCAGCGTTGAATCGGGCTCCTATGGCTACACCTTC
V gene: TRBV18; D gene: TRBD2; CDR3 length: 16; J gene: TRBJ2-5; clone size: .; CDR3 protein: CASSPRTGGGQETQYF; CDR3 DNA: TGTGCCAGCTCACCACGGACGGGAGGGGGACAAGAGACCCAGTACTTC
V gene: TRBV7-2; D gene: .; CDR3 length: 15; J gene: TRBJ1-2; clone size: .; CDR3 protein: CASSSRATGNYGYTF; CDR3 DNA: TGTGCCAGCAGCTCCCGAGCGACAGGAAATTATGGCTACACCTTC
V gene: TRBV11-2; D gene: .; CDR3 length: 18; J gene: TRBJ2-1; clone size: .; CDR3 protein: CASSLTGKSSGMRNEQFF; CDR3 DNA: TGTGCCAGCAGCTTAACAGGGAAATCAAGCGGGATGAGGAATGAGCAGTTCTTC
V gene: TRBV4-1; D gene: TRBD2; CDR3 length: 16; J gene: TRBJ2-2; clone size: .; CDR3 protein: CASSQRAGVNTGELFF; CDR3 DNA: TGCGCCAGCAGCCAGAGAGCGGGGGTTAACACCGGGGAGCTGTTTTTT
V gene: TRBV5-5; D gene: .; CDR3 length: 15; J gene: TRBJ2-5; clone size: .; CDR3 protein: CASSLVGTGKETQYF; CDR3 DNA: TGTGCCAGCAGCTTGGTAGGGACCGGGAAAGAGACCCAGTACTTC
V gene: TRBV6-2/TRBV6-3; D gene: .; CDR3 length: 12; J gene: TRBJ1-6; clone size: .; CDR3 protein: CASSRTVSPLHF; CDR3 DNA: TGTGCCAGCAGTCGGACAGTCTCACCCCTCCACTTT
V gene: TRBV30; D gene: .; CDR3 length: 14; J gene: TRBJ1-1; clone size: .; CDR3 protein: CAWSQNNLNTEAFF; CDR3 DNA: TGTGCCTGGTCTCAGAACAATCTGAACACTGAAGCTTTCTTT
V gene: TRBV28; D gene: TRBD2; CDR3 length: 17; J gene: TRBJ2-7; clone size: .; CDR3 protein: CASSSVPGLATSYEQYF; CDR3 DNA: TGTGCCAGCAGTTCGGTGCCGGGACTAGCGACTTCCTACGAGCAGTACTTC
V gene: TRBV6-2/TRBV6-3; D gene: TRBD2; CDR3 length: 20; J gene: TRBJ2-6; clone size: .; CDR3 protein: CASSYSILLAGTSGANVLTF; CDR3 DNA: TGTGCCAGCAGTTACTCCATACTACTAGCGGGTACCTCTGGGGCCAACGTCCTGACTTTC
V gene: TRBV29-1; D gene: .; CDR3 length: 13; J gene: TRBJ1-1; clone size: .; CDR3 protein: CSVERRLNTEAFF; CDR3 DNA: TGCAGCGTTGAGAGGCGTCTGAACACTGAAGCTTTCTTT
V gene: TRBV27; D gene: .; CDR3 length: 13; J gene: TRBJ1-5; clone size: .; CDR3 protein: CASSAAIGQPQHF; CDR3 DNA: TGTGCCAGCAGTGCGGCAATAGGTCAGCCCCAGCATTTT
V gene: TRBV27; D gene: .; CDR3 length: 15; J gene: TRBJ1-5; clone size: .; CDR3 protein: CASSLSRGSNQPQHF; CDR3 DNA: TGTGCCAGCAGTTTATCACGGGGAAGCAATCAGCCCCAGCATTTT
V gene: TRBV4-1; D gene: TRBD2; CDR3 length: 16; J gene: TRBJ2-3; clone size: .; CDR3 protein: CASSQAGRGRARTQYF; CDR3 DNA: TGCGCCAGCAGCCAAGCAGGGCGCGGGAGGGCCCGTACGCAGTATTTT
V gene: TRBV12-3/TRBV12-4; D gene: .; CDR3 length: 13; J gene: TRBJ1-4; clone size: .; CDR3 protein: CASSLERAFELFF; CDR3 DNA: TGTGCCAGCAGTTTAGAAAGGGCCTTTGAACTGTTTTTT
V gene: TRBV27; D gene: .; CDR3 length: 16; J gene: TRBJ1-6; clone size: .; CDR3 protein: CASSRTSYSYNSPLHF; CDR3 DNA: TGTGCCAGCAGCCGGACATCTTATTCCTATAATTCACCCCTCCACTTT
V gene: TRBV11-2; D gene: .; CDR3 length: 19; J gene: TRBJ2-1; clone size: .; CDR3 protein: CASSLAGNSDKSSYNEQFF; CDR3 DNA: TGTGCCAGCAGCTTAGCGGGAAATTCCGACAAAAGCTCCTACAATGAGCAGTTCTTC
V gene: TRBV14; D gene: TRBD1; CDR3 length: 16; J gene: TRBJ1-3; clone size: .; CDR3 protein: CASSIRQGAIGNTIYF; CDR3 DNA: TGTGCCAGCAGCATCAGACAGGGGGCGATTGGAAACACCATATATTTT
V gene: TRBV9; D gene: .; CDR3 length: 13; J gene: TRBJ2-1; clone size: .; CDR3 protein: CASSVIGGQEQFF; CDR3 DNA: TGTGCCAGCAGCGTAATCGGGGGACAGGAGCAGTTCTTC
V gene: TRBV7-8; D gene: .; CDR3 length: 12; J gene: TRBJ1-5; clone size: .; CDR3 protein: CASSSGIQPQHF; CDR3 DNA: TGTGCCAGCAGCTCTGGGATTCAGCCCCAGCATTTT
V gene: TRBV7-9; D gene: .; CDR3 length: 14; J gene: TRBJ1-2; clone size: .; CDR3 protein: CASSLASGVGGYTF; CDR3 DNA: TGTGCCAGCAGCTTAGCCTCGGGGGTTGGTGGCTACACCTTC
V gene: TRBV30; D gene: TRBD1; CDR3 length: 15; J gene: TRBJ1-6; clone size: .; CDR3 protein: CAWSVQGAGNSPLHF; CDR3 DNA: TGTGCCTGGAGTGTACAGGGGGCAGGAAATTCACCCCTCCACTTT
V gene: TRBV18; D gene: .; CDR3 length: 16; J gene: TRBJ1-3; clone size: once; CDR3 protein: CASSPLEGGTGNTIYF; CDR3 DNA: TGTGCCAGCTCACCATTAGAAGGGGGAACTGGAAACACCATATATTTT
V gene: TRBV27; D gene: TRBD2; CDR3 length: 13; J gene: TRBJ2-7; clone size: .; CDR3 protein: CASSLLDGREQYF; CDR3 DNA: TGTGCCAGCAGTTTATTGGACGGGAGGGAGCAGTACTTC
V gene: TRBV12-5; D gene: .; CDR3 length: 12; J gene: TRBJ2-2; clone size: .; CDR3 protein: CASGLRPGELFF; CDR3 DNA: TGTGCTAGTGGTTTGCGCCCCGGGGAGCTGTTTTTT
V gene: TRBV4-1; D gene: .; CDR3 length: 17; J gene: TRBJ1-5; clone size: .; CDR3 protein: CASSLRATSAVNQPQHF; CDR3 DNA: TGCGCCAGCAGCCTCAGAGCTACGTCGGCGGTCAATCAGCCCCAGCATTTT
V gene: TRBV19; D gene: .; CDR3 length: 12; J gene: TRBJ1-2; clone size: .; CDR3 protein: CASTRDAKLYTF; CDR3 DNA: TGTGCCAGTACTCGTGACGCGAAGCTTTATACCTTC
V gene: TRBV3-1/TRBV3-2; D gene: TRBD1; CDR3 length: 14; J gene: TRBJ1-1; clone size: .; CDR3 protein: CASSRGQGNTEAFF; CDR3 DNA: TGTGCCAGCAGCCGTGGACAGGGGAACACTGAAGCTTTCTTT
V gene: TRBV4-1; D gene: TRBD1; CDR3 length: 16; J gene: TRBJ1-2; clone size: .; CDR3 protein: CASSQAPGQSNYGYTF; CDR3 DNA: TGCGCCAGCAGCCAAGCACCGGGACAGAGTAACTATGGCTACACCTTC
V gene: TRBV5-5; D gene: .; CDR3 length: 18; J gene: TRBJ2-5; clone size: .; CDR3 protein: CASSLGSRGAGMQETQYF; CDR3 DNA: TGTGCCAGCAGTTTGGGGTCTCGTGGGGCGGGGATGCAAGAGACCCAGTACTTC
V gene: TRBV5-5; D gene: .; CDR3 length: 14; J gene: TRBJ1-6; clone size: .; CDR3 protein: CASSGSYAGAPLHF; CDR3 DNA: TGTGCCAGCAGCGGAAGTTACGCCGGAGCACCCCTCCACTTT
V gene: TRBV18; D gene: .; CDR3 length: 12; J gene: TRBJ1-5; clone size: .; CDR3 protein: CASSPGGKPQHF; CDR3 DNA: TGTGCCAGCTCACCAGGGGGAAAGCCCCAGCATTTT
V gene: TRBV5-5; D gene: .; CDR3 length: 15; J gene: TRBJ2-7; clone size: .; CDR3 protein: CASTPFPDSVREQYF; CDR3 DNA: TGTGCCAGCACCCCGTTCCCGGACTCTGTCCGCGAGCAGTACTTC
V gene: TRBV30; D gene: .; CDR3 length: 15; J gene: TRBJ1-3; clone size: .; CDR3 protein: CAWSAGQSSGNTIYF; CDR3 DNA: TGTGCCTGGAGTGCCGGACAGAGCTCTGGAAACACCATATATTTT
V gene: TRBV19; D gene: TRBD1; CDR3 length: 13; J gene: TRBJ1-1; clone size: .; CDR3 protein: CASKGQKNTEAFF; CDR3 DNA: TGTGCCAGTAAGGGACAGAAGAACACTGAAGCTTTCTTT
V gene: TRBV25-1; D gene: .; CDR3 length: 14; J gene: TRBJ1-3; clone size: once; CDR3 protein: CASTGLNSGNTIYF; CDR3 DNA: TGTGCCAGCACAGGACTGAACTCTGGAAACACCATATATTTT
V gene: TRBV15; D gene: .; CDR3 length: 16; J gene: TRBJ2-2; clone size: .; CDR3 protein: CATSRGYQGSEGELFF; CDR3 DNA: TGTGCCACCAGCAGAGGCTATCAGGGGTCGGAGGGGGAGCTGTTTTTT
V gene: TRBV7-2; D gene: .; CDR3 length: 13; J gene: TRBJ2-1; clone size: .; CDR3 protein: CASSLYDTGIQFF; CDR3 DNA: TGTGCCAGCAGCTTATACGACACAGGGATCCAGTTCTTC